Reported below is one TCR beta chain. Treatment here: some 20 received Ad26.COV2.S at low or high dose, single or two shots; about 5 received placebo; per-sample allocation not given. Samples were taken on day 63 after the first vaccine or placebo injection. Immunization relied on an Ad26 vector, which expressed Wuhan-strain SARS-CoV-2 spike. The CDR3 totals 16 residues. Germline assignment: CDR1 LNHDA and CDR2 SQIVND (reference sequence). Trimming removed 3 bases at V and 5 bases at J, with 17 bases between. Assay: immunoSEQ multiplex PCR; the TCRdb copy retains only in-frame clones and omits some. The sample yields over 400,000 clones, roughly 87% seen once. This sample was taken from a study of Ad26.COV2.S vaccination and SARS-CoV-2 variants.

The sample here was peripheral blood, taken in a trial of Ad26.COV2.S vaccine versus placebo. The sequence came from a person between 18 and 65 years old who received the Ad26.COV2.S COVID-19 vaccine or a placebo. The chain recombines TRBV19 with TRBJ2-1, with D uncertain. The CDR3, as DNA: TGTGCCAGTAGTATCCCTGGACCGCCCCCCAACAATGAGCAGTTCTTC. Its translation is CASSIPGPPPNNEQFF.